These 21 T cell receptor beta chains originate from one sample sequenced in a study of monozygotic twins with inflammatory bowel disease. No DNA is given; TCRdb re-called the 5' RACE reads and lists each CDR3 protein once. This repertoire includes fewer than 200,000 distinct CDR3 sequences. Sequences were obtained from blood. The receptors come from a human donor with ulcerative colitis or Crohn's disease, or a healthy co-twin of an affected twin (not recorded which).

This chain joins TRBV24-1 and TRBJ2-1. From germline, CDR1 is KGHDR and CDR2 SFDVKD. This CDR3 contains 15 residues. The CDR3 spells CATSDLRGSYNEQFF.

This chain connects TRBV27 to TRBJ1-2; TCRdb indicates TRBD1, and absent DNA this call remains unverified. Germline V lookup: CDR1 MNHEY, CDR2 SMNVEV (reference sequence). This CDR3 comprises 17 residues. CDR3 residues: CASSRVVNEGATRGYTF.

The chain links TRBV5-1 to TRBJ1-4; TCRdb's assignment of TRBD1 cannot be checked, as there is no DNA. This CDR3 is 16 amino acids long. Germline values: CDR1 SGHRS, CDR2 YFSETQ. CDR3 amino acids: CASASDELGANEKLFF.

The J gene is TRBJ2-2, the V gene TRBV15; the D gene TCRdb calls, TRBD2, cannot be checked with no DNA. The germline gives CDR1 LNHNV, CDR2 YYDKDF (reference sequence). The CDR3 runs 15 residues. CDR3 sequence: CATSSGLDRTGELFF.

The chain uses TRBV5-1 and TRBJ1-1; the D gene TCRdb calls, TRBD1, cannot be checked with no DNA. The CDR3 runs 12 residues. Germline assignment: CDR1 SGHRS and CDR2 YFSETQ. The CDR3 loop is CASKDRGTEAFF.

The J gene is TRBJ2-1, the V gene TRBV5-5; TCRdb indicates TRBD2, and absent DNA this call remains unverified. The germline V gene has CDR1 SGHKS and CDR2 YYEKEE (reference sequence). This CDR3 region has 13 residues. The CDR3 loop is CASSYSGGNEQFF.

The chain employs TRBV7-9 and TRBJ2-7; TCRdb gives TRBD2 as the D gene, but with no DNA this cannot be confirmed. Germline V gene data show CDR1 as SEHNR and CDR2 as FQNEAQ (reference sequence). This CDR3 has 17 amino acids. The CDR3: CASSSRGSSGKIYEQYF.

CDR3 residues: CASSVGTAAGVQYF. The rearrangement joins TRBV7-2 to TRBJ2-7; TCRdb lists TRBD2, though no DNA is available to test this call. This CDR3 contains 14 residues. In germline, CDR1 is SGHTA, CDR2 FQGNSA.

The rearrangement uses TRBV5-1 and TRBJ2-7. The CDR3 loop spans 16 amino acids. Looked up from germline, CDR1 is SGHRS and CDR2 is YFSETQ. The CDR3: CASSLRDAFPSYEQYF.

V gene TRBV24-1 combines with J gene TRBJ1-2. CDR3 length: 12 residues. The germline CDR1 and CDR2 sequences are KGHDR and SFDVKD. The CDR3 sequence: CATSDFSYGYTF.

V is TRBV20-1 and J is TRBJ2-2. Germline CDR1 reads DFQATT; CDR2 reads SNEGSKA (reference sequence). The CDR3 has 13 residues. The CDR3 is CSARDVNTGELFF.

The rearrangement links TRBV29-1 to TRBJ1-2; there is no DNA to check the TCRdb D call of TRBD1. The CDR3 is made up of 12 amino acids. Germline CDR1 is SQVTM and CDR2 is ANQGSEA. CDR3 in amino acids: CSGGQENYGYTF.

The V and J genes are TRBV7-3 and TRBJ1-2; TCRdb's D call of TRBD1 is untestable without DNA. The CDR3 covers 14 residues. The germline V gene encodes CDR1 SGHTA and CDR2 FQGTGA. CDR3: CASSNRDQGYGYTF. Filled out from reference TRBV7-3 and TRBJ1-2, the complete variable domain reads GAGVSQTPSNKVTEKGKYVELRCDPISGHTALYWYRQSLGQGPEFLIYFQGTGAADDSGLPNDRFFAVRPEGSVSTLKIQRTERGDSAVYLCASSNRDQGYGYTFGSGTRLTVV.

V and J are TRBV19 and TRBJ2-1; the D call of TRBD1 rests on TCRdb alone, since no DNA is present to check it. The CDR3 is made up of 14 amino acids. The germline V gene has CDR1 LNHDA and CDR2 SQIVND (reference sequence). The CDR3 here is CASSIQGRHNEQFF. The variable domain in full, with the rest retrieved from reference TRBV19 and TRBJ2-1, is DGGITQSPKYLFRKEGQNVTLSCEQNLNHDAMYWYRQDPGQGLRLIYYSQIVNDFQKGDIAEGYSVSREKKESFPLTVTSAQKNPTAFYLCASSIQGRHNEQFFGPGTRLTVL.

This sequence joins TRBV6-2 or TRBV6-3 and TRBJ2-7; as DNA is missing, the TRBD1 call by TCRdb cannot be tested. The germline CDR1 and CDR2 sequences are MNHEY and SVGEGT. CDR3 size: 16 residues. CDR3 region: CASRNNLRDRGHEQYF.

The CDR3 sequence is CASSPYKGLAGSSYNEQFF. V usage is TRBV14 and J usage is TRBJ2-1; TCRdb gives TRBD2 as the D gene, but with no DNA this cannot be confirmed. From germline, CDR1 is SGHDN and CDR2 FVKESK. The CDR3 totals 19 residues.

CDR3 residues: CALRGDHEKLFF. The V call is TRBV2, the J call TRBJ1-4; without DNA, the TCRdb call of TRBD1 cannot be checked. The length of the CDR3 is 12 residues. From germline, CDR1 is SNHLY and CDR2 FYNNEI.

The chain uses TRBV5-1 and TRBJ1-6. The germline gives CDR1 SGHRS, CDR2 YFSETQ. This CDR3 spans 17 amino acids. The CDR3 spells CASSLVPADSYNSPLHF.

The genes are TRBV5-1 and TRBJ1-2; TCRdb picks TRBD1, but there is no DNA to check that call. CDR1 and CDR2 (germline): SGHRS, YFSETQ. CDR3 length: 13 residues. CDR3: CASSFDRGPGYTF.

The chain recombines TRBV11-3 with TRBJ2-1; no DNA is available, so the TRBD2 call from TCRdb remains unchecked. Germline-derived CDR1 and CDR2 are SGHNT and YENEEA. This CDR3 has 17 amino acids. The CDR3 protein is CASSLFPGLAGVNEQFF.

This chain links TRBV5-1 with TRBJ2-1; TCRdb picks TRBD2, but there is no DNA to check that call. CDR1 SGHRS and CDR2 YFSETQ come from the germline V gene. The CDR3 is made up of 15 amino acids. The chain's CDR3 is CASSTQRGGDNEQFF.